These 12 T cell receptor beta chains were sequenced from one sample in a study of cytomegalovirus exposure and HLA in healthy donors. The table came from immunoSEQ multiplex PCR; TCRdb's copy has only in-frame clones and leaves some out. The sample lists 220,000 or so clones; 75% to 90% were seen once. Sample: PBMCs. All receptors derive from a woman in her 30s in good health and CMV-seropositive.

The chain combines TRBV19 with TRBJ1-2; 10 nucleotides match TRBD1. This CDR3 has 13 residues. V shed 7 bases, J shed 8 bases, and the junction held 7 bases outside the gene matches. From germline, CDR1 is LNHDA and CDR2 SQIVND (reference sequence). CDR3 amino acids: CASTRQGASGYTF. The CDR3 DNA reads TGTGCCAGTACGAGACAGGGGGCCTCGGGCTACACCTTC.

The rearrangement links TRBV14 to TRBJ1-1, with D maybe TRBD1 (5 bases). V was clipped by 6 bases and J by 4 bases, with 15 bases between them. Germline lookup yields CDR1 SGHDN and CDR2 FVKESK. This CDR3 region has 14 residues. The CDR3 loop is CASRGLGTGTEAFF. The CDR3 coding sequence is TGTGCCAGCAGGGGACTGGGGACGGGCACTGAAGCTTTCTTT.

This clone has a single count. V and J are TRBV4-1 and TRBJ1-1; D perhaps matches TRBD1 (5 bases). The ends were cut back, 4 bases at V and 0 bases at J, with 15 bases in the middle. CDR1 and CDR2 (germline): MGHRA, YSYEKL. CDR3 length: 16 amino acids. DNA of the CDR3: TGCGCCAGCAGCCGGGGGGGATGGACTATGAACACTGAAGCTTTCTTT. This encodes CASSRGGWTMNTEAFF.

The chain is built from TRBV5-8 and TRBJ2-7, with no clear D. The CDR3 totals 15 residues. Germline CDR1 SGHTS, CDR2 YDEGEE. The V and J ends lost 1 base and 1 base respectively, with 12 bases between them. CDR3 nucleotides: TGTGCCAGCAGCTTGATTTCTATGGCATCCTACGAGCAGTACTTC. Translated, it gives CASSLISMASYEQYF.

CDR3: CASSLGGPTDTQYF. For the CDR3, the DNA is TGCGCCAGCAGCTTGGGTGGGCCAACAGATACGCAGTATTTT. This chain connects TRBV5-1 to TRBJ2-3, with D unclear. The CDR3 loop spans 14 amino acids. Germline V lookup: CDR1 SGHRS, CDR2 YFSETQ. Trimming stripped 0 bases from V and 3 bases from J, with 8 bases between.

V gene TRBV5-1 combines with J gene TRBJ1-2; D remains unclear. Germline CDR1 and CDR2: SGHRS and YFSETQ. The CDR3 has 15 amino acids. Trimming pared 1 base from V and 0 bases from J, leaving 10 bases between. This CDR3 is CASSLSRGANYGYTF. Here the CDR3 DNA reads TGCGCCAGCAGCTTGTCACGGGGAGCTAACTATGGCTACACCTTC.

The rearrangement joins TRBV30 to TRBJ1-1; unclear D gene. The germline V and J ends were trimmed by 2 bases and 1 base, with 8 bases remaining between them. In germline, CDR1 is GTSNPN, CDR2 SVGIG (reference sequence). The CDR3 consists of 13 residues. CDR3 sequence reads: CAWSFGPNTEAFF. In DNA form, the CDR3 reads TGTGCCTGGAGTTTTGGCCCGAACACTGAAGCTTTCTTT.

This chain connects TRBV7-3 to TRBJ1-1; 7 bases map to TRBD1. The ends lost 2 bases at V and 6 bases at J; junction bases unmatched: 3. Germline-derived CDR1 and CDR2 are SGHTA and FQGTGA. CDR3 length: 13 residues. The CDR3 nucleotides read TGTGCCAGCAGCTTATGGCAGGGGGCTGAAGCTTTCTTT. Protein: CASSLWQGAEAFF.

The chain recombines TRBV19 with TRBJ2-6; 8 nucleotides agree with TRBD1. V lost 1 base and J lost 2; bases outside the gene matches: 4. CDR1 and CDR2 (germline): LNHDA, SQIVND (reference sequence). This CDR3 spans 17 amino acids. CDR3 sequence: CASSIGTGKAGANVLTF. The CDR3 bases are TGTGCCAGTAGTATAGGGACAGGGAAGGCTGGGGCCAACGTCCTGACTTTC.

The gene calls are TRBV30 and TRBJ2-1; no firm D call. Looked up from germline, CDR1 is GTSNPN and CDR2 is SVGIG (reference sequence). Trimming shortened V by 1 base and J by 6 bases, and 10 bases separated the two germline ends. This CDR3 spans 13 amino acids. CDR3 sequence reads: CAWSGGLFNEQFF. For the CDR3, the DNA is TGTGCCTGGAGTGGTGGGCTTTTCAATGAGCAGTTCTTC.

This clone was counted only a few times. Here the CDR3 reads CASSLTGAQVGYTF. The CDR3 DNA reads TGTGCCAGTAGTCTAACAGGGGCGCAGGTTGGCTACACCTTC. The chain uses TRBV19 and TRBJ1-2; the match to TRBD1 covers 7 bases. The CDR3 spans 14 residues. Germline trimming cut 5 bases from V and 7 bases from J; bases unmatched to any gene: 10. Germline CDR1 LNHDA, CDR2 SQIVND (reference sequence). Looking up the rest from reference TRBV19 and TRBJ1-2 gives the full variable domain: DGGITQSPKYLFRKEGQNVTLSCEQNLNHDAMYWYRQDPGQGLRLIYYSQIVNDFQKGDIAEGYSVSREKKESFPLTVTSAQKNPTAFYLCASSLTGAQVGYTFGSGTRLTVV.

J is TRBJ1-3 and V is TRBV5-1; the D is unclear. The V end lost 2 bases, the J end lost 5 bases, and 14 bases lay between the germline ends. The germline CDR1 and CDR2 sequences are SGHRS and YFSETQ. This CDR3 is built from 15 residues. The DNA of the CDR3 is TGCGCCAGCAGCTTAGAGTCGGGTGGTAGAAACACCATATATTTT. Amino acid sequence: CASSLESGGRNTIYF.